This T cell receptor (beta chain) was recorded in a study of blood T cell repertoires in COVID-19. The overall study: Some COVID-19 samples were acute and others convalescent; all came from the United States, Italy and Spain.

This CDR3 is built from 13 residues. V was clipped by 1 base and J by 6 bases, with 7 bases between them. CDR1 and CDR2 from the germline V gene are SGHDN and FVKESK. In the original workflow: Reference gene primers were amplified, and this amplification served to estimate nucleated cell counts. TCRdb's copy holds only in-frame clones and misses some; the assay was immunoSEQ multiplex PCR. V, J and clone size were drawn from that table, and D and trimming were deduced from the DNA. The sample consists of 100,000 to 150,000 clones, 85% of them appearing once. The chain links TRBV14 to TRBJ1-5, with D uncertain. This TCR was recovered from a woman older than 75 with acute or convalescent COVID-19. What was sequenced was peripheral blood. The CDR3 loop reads CASSQVSGQPQHF. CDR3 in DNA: TGTGCCAGCAGCCAAGTCTCGGGTCAGCCCCAGCATTTT.